One sample yielded the 5 T cell receptor beta chains listed below, sequenced in a study of T cell responses to AZD1222 COVID-19 vaccine. The data were produced by immunoSEQ multiplex PCR, yet TCRdb's version contains in-frame clones alone and is incomplete. The sample has about 130,000 clones, approximately 91% seen once; the top ten hold around 1%. The sequenced sample was peripheral blood, obtained 28 days after the second AZD1222 dose. These receptors were obtained from an adult who received the AZD1222 COVID-19 vaccine.

V gene TRBV18 combines with J gene TRBJ2-5; D is unresolved. Trimming shortened V by 3 bases and J by 5 bases, and 13 bases separated the two germline ends. The germline CDR1 and CDR2 sequences are KGHSH and LQKENI. The CDR3 has 14 amino acids. The DNA for the CDR3 is TGTGCCAGCTCACCCCGGACCCAGTCGGAGACCCAGTACTTC. Translated, it gives CASSPRTQSETQYF.

The genes are TRBV2 and TRBJ2-7; 7 nucleotides match TRBD1. With V trimmed by 10 bases and J by 1 base, 13 bases remained unmatched. CDR1 is SNHLY and CDR2 is FYNNEI in the germline V gene. The CDR3 is 15 amino acids. CDR3 sequence (DNA): TGTGCCAACCGAAGGCCGGACAGGAAGTCCTACGAGCAGTACTTC. Translated: CANRRPDRKSYEQYF.

This chain connects TRBV9 to TRBJ2-1; TRBD2 might be the D (6 bases). CDR3 length: 15 amino acids. Trimming removed 0 bases at V and 4 bases at J, with 11 bases between. Germline CDR1 reads SGDLS; CDR2 reads YYNGEE. CDR3 sequence reads: CASSVGVADYNEQFF. The CDR3 bases are TGTGCCAGCAGCGTAGGGGTAGCGGATTACAATGAGCAGTTCTTC.

The gene calls are TRBV7-3 and TRBJ2-1, with a tentative D call TRBD2 (5 bases). Trimming pared 10 bases from V and 7 bases from J, leaving 17 bases between. CDR3 length: 13 residues. The germline V gene has CDR1 SGHTA and CDR2 FQGTGA. CDR3 loop: CATSEGNPNEQFF. The DNA of the CDR3 is TGTGCCACCTCAGAGGGCAATCCGAATGAGCAGTTCTTC. Combining the CDR3 with reference TRBV7-3 and TRBJ2-1 gives the whole variable domain GAGVSQTPSNKVTEKGKYVELRCDPISGHTALYWYRQSLGQGPEFLIYFQGTGAADDSGLPNDRFFAVRPEGSVSTLKIQRTERGDSAVYLCATSEGNPNEQFFGPGTRLTVL.

The chain carries TRBV28 and TRBJ2-7; TRBD2 agrees at 7 bases. This CDR3 spans 15 amino acids. V trimming: 7 bases; J trimming: 1 base; junction bases outside the gene matches: 10. Germline CDR1 and CDR2: MDHEN and SYDVKM. The CDR3 bases are TGTGCCAGCACCAAGAGGACTAGTCATTCCTACGAGCAGTACTTC. It encodes CASTKRTSHSYEQYF.